Following are 19 T cell receptor beta chains from one sample sequenced in a study of cytomegalovirus exposure and HLA in healthy donors. PCR used 60 Vbeta primers and 13 Jbeta primers. The assay was immunoSEQ multiplex PCR, and TCRdb's table has in-frame clones only and misses some. The sample gives about 94,000 clones, 78% of which show up once; approximately 0.8% is in the top ten. The sample taken for sequencing was PBMCs. The receptors were gathered from a woman aged 60-70 years in good health and CMV-seronegative.

The V gene is TRBV6-1, the J gene TRBJ1-6; maybe TRBD1 (6 bases). The CDR3 runs to 13 residues. Looked up from germline, CDR1 is MNHNS and CDR2 is SASEGT. Between the trimmed V and J ends, which lost 10 bases and 7 bases, there was a span of 14 bases. The CDR3, as DNA: TGTGCCACAGGGACATCGTCAAATTCACCCCTCCACTTT. It specifies CATGTSSNSPLHF.

This clone appeared a single time. V gene TRBV18 combines with J gene TRBJ2-7; D gene uncertain. CDR1 and CDR2 from the germline V gene are KGHSH and LQKENI. This CDR3 is 13 amino acids long. V was clipped by 6 bases and J by 0 bases, with 9 bases between them. The CDR3 loop reads CASSRATSYEQYF. In DNA form, the CDR3 reads TGTGCCAGCTCCCGAGCCACCTCCTACGAGCAGTACTTC.

The V and J genes are TRBV30 and TRBJ2-3; no reliable D call. V lost 5 bases to trimming and J lost 3 bases, with 6 bases between them. This CDR3 region has 11 residues. CDR1 and CDR2 from the germline V gene are GTSNPN and SVGIG (reference sequence). CDR3 loop: CAWWSTDTQYF. CDR3 DNA: TGTGCCTGGTGGAGTACAGATACGCAGTATTTT. Full variable domain (missing parts from reference TRBV30 and TRBJ2-3): SQTIHQWPATLVQPVGSPLSLECTVEGTSNPNLYWYRQAAGRGLQLLFYSVGIGQISSEVPQNLSASRPQDRQFILSSKKLLLSDSGFYLCAWWSTDTQYFGPGTRLTVL.

This chain uses TRBV28 with TRBJ2-7; a possible D gene is TRBD2 (6 bases). V was pared by 2 bases and J by 3 bases, with 8 bases between. This CDR3 has 13 amino acids. CDR1 and CDR2 from the germline V gene are MDHEN and SYDVKM. The CDR3 is CASSLGGVYEQYF. The DNA of the CDR3 is TGTGCCAGCAGTTTAGGCGGGGTCTACGAGCAGTACTTC. The full variable domain, in which reference TRBV28 and TRBJ2-7 provide the parts outside the CDR3, is DVKVTQSSRYLVKRTGEKVFLECVQDMDHENMFWYRQDPGLGLRLIYFSYDVKMKEKGDIPEGYSVSREKKERFSLILESASTNQTSMYLCASSLGGVYEQYFGPGTRLTVT.

The chain joins TRBV18 to TRBJ2-1; 7 bases are a match to TRBD2. Germline values: CDR1 KGHSH, CDR2 LQKENI. The CDR3 runs 14 residues. The V gene end was trimmed by 2 bases and the J gene end by 12 bases; junction bases not matched to a gene: 10. The CDR3 loop reads CASSPSGTTKWQFF. The CDR3 bases are TGTGCCAGCTCACCATCTGGGACTACAAAGTGGCAGTTCTTC.

The genes are TRBV5-1 and TRBJ2-1, with D possibly matching TRBD2 (5 bases). Trimming took off 4 bases at V and 4 bases at J, with 15 bases between the two ends. The CDR3 covers 15 residues. Germline V lookup: CDR1 SGHRS, CDR2 YFSETQ. The CDR3 protein is CASSPGLPSYNEQFF. CDR3 nucleotides: TGCGCCAGCAGCCCCGGACTCCCCTCTTACAATGAGCAGTTCTTC.

Here the CDR3 reads CASSLGLAVTYEQYF. DNA of the CDR3: TGCGCCAGCAGCTTGGGACTAGCGGTAACCTACGAGCAGTACTTC. The chain has TRBV5-1 and TRBJ2-7; 9 bases agree with TRBD2. Germline CDR1 SGHRS, CDR2 YFSETQ. CDR3 length: 15 residues. V dropped 0 bases and J dropped 2; count of bases not matched to a gene: 3.

The V gene is TRBV6-1, the J gene TRBJ2-5, with 7 bases identical to TRBD1. Gene TRBJ2-7 matches the end of the DNA better, so the J call may be wrong. CDR1 MNHNS and CDR2 SASEGT come from the germline V gene. The CDR3 extends over 14 amino acids. The CDR3 loop reads CASSEGQGHYEQYF. CDR3 coding DNA: TGTGCCAGCAGTGAAGGACAGGGCCACTACGAGCAGTACTTC.

The chain uses TRBV9 and TRBJ2-1; 8 nucleotides line up with TRBD2. This CDR3 comprises 16 residues. V lost 0 bases and J lost 7; bases outside the gene matches: 9. Germline CDR1 SGDLS, CDR2 YYNGEE. The DNA of the CDR3 is TGTGCCAGCAGCGTAGATATAGCGGGGACCTTTAATGAGCAGTTCTTC. It yields the protein CASSVDIAGTFNEQFF.

This clone was recorded only once. The V call is TRBV7-4, the J call TRBJ2-7; perhaps TRBD1 as D (5 bases). V was shortened by 3 bases and J by 1 base, with 7 bases between the two germline ends. Germline V lookup: CDR1 SGHVT, CDR2 SQSDAQ. There are 13 residues in the CDR3. The CDR3 bases are TGTGCCAGCAGCTTCGGACAATCCTACGAGCAGTACTTC. Its translation is CASSFGQSYEQYF.

The chain couples TRBV5-1 to TRBJ1-4; D is unclear. The CDR3 length is 15 residues. V lost 2 bases and J lost 8, with 16 bases in between. Germline CDR1 and CDR2: SGHRS and YFSETQ. In DNA, the CDR3 is TGCGCCAGCAGCTTTTCGGGGTTGAACCAAGAAAAACTGTTTTTT. This encodes CASSFSGLNQEKLFF. The whole variable domain, filled in from reference TRBV5-1 and TRBJ1-4, reads KAGVTQTPRYLIKTRGQQVTLSCSPISGHRSVSWYQQTPGQGLQFLFEYFSETQRNKGNFPGRFSGRQFSNSRSEMNVSTLELGDSALYLCASSFSGLNQEKLFFGSGTQLSVL.

About this clone: Other DNA sequences in this specimen translate into the identical CDR3. The J gene is TRBJ1-5, the V gene TRBV19; TRBD1 matches 7 bases. Per germline, CDR1 LNHDA and CDR2 SQIVND (reference sequence). The CDR3 loop spans 14 amino acids. The junction had 6 bases not matched to a gene; V was cut back by 8 bases and J by 2 bases. CDR3 nucleotide sequence: TGTGCCAGTTCGACCGGGACAGGCAATCAGCCCCAGCATTTT. The encoded protein is CASSTGTGNQPQHF.

This chain joins TRBV6-1 and TRBJ2-7; tentative D call: TRBD1 (6 bases). CDR3 size: 13 residues. Trimming removed 7 bases at V and 2 bases at J, with 12 bases between. Germline assignment: CDR1 MNHNS and CDR2 SASEGT. The CDR3 spells CASIGQIPYEQYF. In nucleotides, the CDR3 is TGTGCCAGCATCGGACAGATCCCCTACGAGCAGTACTTC.

The chain employs TRBV5-4 and TRBJ1-2, with D unresolved. This CDR3 is built from 13 residues. Per germline, CDR1 SGHNT and CDR2 YYREEE (reference sequence). V was cut by 1 base and J by 3 bases, with 7 bases left in between. The CDR3 reads CASSLNSYYGYTF. CDR3 nucleotides: TGTGCCAGCAGCTTGAACAGTTACTATGGCTACACCTTC.

The gene calls are TRBV18 and TRBJ2-1; TRBD2 might be the D (5 bases). The CDR3 covers 16 residues. The V gene's germline CDR1 is KGHSH and CDR2 LQKENI. V gave up 0 bases and J gave up 2 bases, with 11 bases separating them. The CDR3 DNA sequence: TGTGCCAGCTCACCACCTAACAGCGGTACCTACAATGAGCAGTTCTTC. It translates to CASSPPNSGTYNEQFF.

This chain links TRBV7-9 with TRBJ2-1; no definite D call. The germline gives CDR1 SEHNR, CDR2 FQNEAQ (reference sequence). V lost 5 bases and J 3 bases, leaving 11 bases between the germline ends. This CDR3 is built from 14 residues. DNA for the CDR3: TGTGCCAGCAGCCAACGAATAGACTACAATGAGCAGTTCTTC. It specifies CASSQRIDYNEQFF. Full variable domain (rest looked up from reference TRBV7-9 and TRBJ2-1): DTGVSQNPRHKITKRGQNVTFRCDPISEHNRLYWYRQTLGQGPEFLTYFQNEAQLEKSRLLSDRFSAERPKGSFSTLEIQRTEQGDSAMYLCASSQRIDYNEQFFGPGTRLTVL.

The V gene is TRBV4-3, the J gene TRBJ1-2; D call uncertain. The CDR3 contains 16 residues. V gave up 0 bases and J gave up 6 bases, with 17 bases separating them. Germline V gene sequence: CDR1 LGHNA, CDR2 YSLEER. CDR3 coding DNA: TGCGCCAGCAGCCAAGATCAAGGCGGCGGGCGGAATGGCTACACCTTC. Protein: CASSQDQGGGRNGYTF.

This chain uses TRBV5-1 with TRBJ2-7; D is perhaps TRBD1 (6 bases). CDR3 length: 15 residues. V was clipped by 4 bases and J by 6 bases, with 20 bases between them. From germline, CDR1 is SGHRS and CDR2 YFSETQ. As DNA, the CDR3 is TGCGCCAGCAGCCAGACAGGATTTGGAACCTTCGAGCAGTACTTC. Translation: CASSQTGFGTFEQYF. The whole variable domain, filled in from reference TRBV5-1 and TRBJ2-7, reads KAGVTQTPRYLIKTRGQQVTLSCSPISGHRSVSWYQQTPGQGLQFLFEYFSETQRNKGNFPGRFSGRQFSNSRSEMNVSTLELGDSALYLCASSQTGFGTFEQYFGPGTRLTVT.

The chain couples TRBV30 to TRBJ1-3; D is undetermined. This CDR3 is 15 amino acids long. V dropped 2 bases and J dropped 2 bases, with 13 bases sitting between them. Per the germline V gene, CDR1 is GTSNPN and CDR2 is SVGIG (reference sequence). The DNA for the CDR3 is TGTGCCTGGAGTCCTAGGCGGTCAACTGGAAACACCATATATTTT. Translation: CAWSPRRSTGNTIYF.